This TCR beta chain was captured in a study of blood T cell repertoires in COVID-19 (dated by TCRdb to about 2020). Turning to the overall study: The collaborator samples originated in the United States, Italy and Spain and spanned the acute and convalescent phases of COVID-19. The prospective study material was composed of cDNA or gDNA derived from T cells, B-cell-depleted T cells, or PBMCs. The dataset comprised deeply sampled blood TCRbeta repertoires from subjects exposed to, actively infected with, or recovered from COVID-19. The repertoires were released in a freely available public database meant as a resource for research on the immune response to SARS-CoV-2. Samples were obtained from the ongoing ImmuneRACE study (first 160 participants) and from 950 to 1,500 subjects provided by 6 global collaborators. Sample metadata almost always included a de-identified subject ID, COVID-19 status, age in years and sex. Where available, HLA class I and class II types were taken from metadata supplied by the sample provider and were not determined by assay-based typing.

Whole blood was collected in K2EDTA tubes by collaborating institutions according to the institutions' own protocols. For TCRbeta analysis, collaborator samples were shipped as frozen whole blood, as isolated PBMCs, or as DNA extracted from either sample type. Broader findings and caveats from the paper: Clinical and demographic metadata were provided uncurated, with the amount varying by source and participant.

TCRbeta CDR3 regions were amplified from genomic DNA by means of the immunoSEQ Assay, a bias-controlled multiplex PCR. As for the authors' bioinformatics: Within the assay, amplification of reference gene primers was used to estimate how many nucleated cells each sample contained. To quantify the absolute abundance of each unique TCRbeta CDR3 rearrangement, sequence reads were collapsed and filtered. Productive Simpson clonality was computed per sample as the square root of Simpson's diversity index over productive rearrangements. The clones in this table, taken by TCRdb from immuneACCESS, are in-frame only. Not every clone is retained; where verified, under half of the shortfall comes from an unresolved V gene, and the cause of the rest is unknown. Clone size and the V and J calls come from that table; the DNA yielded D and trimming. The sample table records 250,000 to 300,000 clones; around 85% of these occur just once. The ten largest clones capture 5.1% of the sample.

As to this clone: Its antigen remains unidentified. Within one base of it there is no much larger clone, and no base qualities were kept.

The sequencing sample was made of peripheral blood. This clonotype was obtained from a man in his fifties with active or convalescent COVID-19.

The CDR3 protein: CASSLGTGRGEKLFF. The nucleotide sequence reads TGTGCCAGCAGTTTGGGGACAGGCCGAGGGGAAAAACTGTTTTTT. This receptor chain uses TRBV27 and TRBJ1-4; 8 central bases correspond to TRBD1. CDR3 length: 15 amino acids, cysteine to phenylalanine. Only the CDR3 region is kept as DNA, spanning 45 bases read in frame from base 1. Trimming leaves V shorter by 3 bases and J shorter by 8 bases, with the junction holding 8 bases beyond the gene matches. In the germline V gene (reference sequence), CDR1 corresponds to MNHEY and CDR2 to SMNVEV.